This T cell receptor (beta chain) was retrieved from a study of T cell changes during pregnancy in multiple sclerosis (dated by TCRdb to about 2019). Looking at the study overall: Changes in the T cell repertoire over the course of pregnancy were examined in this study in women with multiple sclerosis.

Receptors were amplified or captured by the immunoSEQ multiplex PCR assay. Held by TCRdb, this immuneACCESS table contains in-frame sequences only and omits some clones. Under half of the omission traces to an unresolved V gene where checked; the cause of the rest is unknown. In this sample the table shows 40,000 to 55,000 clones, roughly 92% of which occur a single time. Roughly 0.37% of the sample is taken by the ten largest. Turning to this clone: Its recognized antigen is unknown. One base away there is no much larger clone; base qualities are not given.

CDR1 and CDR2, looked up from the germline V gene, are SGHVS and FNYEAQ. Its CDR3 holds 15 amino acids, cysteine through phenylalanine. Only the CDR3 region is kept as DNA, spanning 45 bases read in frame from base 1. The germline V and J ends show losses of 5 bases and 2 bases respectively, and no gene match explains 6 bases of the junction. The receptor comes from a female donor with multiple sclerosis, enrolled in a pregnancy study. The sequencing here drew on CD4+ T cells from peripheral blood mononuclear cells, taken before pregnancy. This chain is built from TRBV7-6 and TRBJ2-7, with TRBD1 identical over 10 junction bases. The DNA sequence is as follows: TGTGCCAGCAGCCCATCCGGGACAGGGGCCTACGAGCAGTACTTC. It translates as CASSPSGTGAYEQYF.